These 16 T cell receptor beta chains share one sample of origin, sequenced in a study of blood T cell repertoires in COVID-19. TCRdb's table, derived via immunoSEQ multiplex PCR, lists solely in-frame clones and lacks some. The table includes 25,000 or so clones, over 75% detected once. The material sequenced was peripheral blood. Every receptor here comes from a woman aged 50 to 60 with active COVID-19.

The chain employs TRBV27 and TRBJ2-5; 13 bases match TRBD2. This CDR3 comprises 17 residues. The junction had 6 bases not matched to a gene; V was cut back by 5 bases and J by 0 bases. Germline V CDR1 and CDR2: MNHEY, SMNVEV (reference sequence). CDR3 in DNA: TGTGCCAGCAGTCCACCGGGACTAGCGGGACACCAAGAGACCCAGTACTTC. It translates to CASSPPGLAGHQETQYF.

This clone qualifies as medium-sized. The chain links TRBV4-1 to TRBJ1-2, with 7 positions matching TRBD1. The CDR3 extends over 14 amino acids. Germline V gene lookup returns CDR1 MGHRA and CDR2 YSYEKL. J was trimmed by 7 bases and V by 2 bases; bases with no gene match: 7. The CDR3 region has the DNA TGCGCCAGCAGCCAAAGTGGGGACAGTGGTGGCTACACCTTC. It yields the protein CASSQSGDSGGYTF.

The chain links TRBV30 to TRBJ1-1; D not certain. The CDR3 spans 12 residues. Germline V CDR1 and CDR2: GTSNPN, SVGIG (reference sequence). The germline V and J ends were trimmed by 4 bases and 2 bases, with 8 bases remaining between them. The CDR3 bases are TGTGCCTGGAATGGACTAAACACTGAAGCTTTCTTT. It is translated as CAWNGLNTEAFF. Combining the CDR3 with reference TRBV30 and TRBJ1-1 gives the whole variable domain SQTIHQWPATLVQPVGSPLSLECTVEGTSNPNLYWYRQAAGRGLQLLFYSVGIGQISSEVPQNLSASRPQDRQFILSSKKLLLSDSGFYLCAWNGLNTEAFFGQGTRLTVV.

The V and J genes are TRBV6-6 and TRBJ1-2, with TRBD1 as a possible D gene (5 bases). Germline assignment: CDR1 MNHNY and CDR2 SVGAGI (reference sequence). This CDR3 is built from 13 residues. V was cut by 6 bases and J by 6 bases, with 14 bases left in between. CDR3 nucleotides: TGTGCCAGCAGACCCGGGGGTCCGGATGGCTACACCTTC. Residues: CASRPGGPDGYTF.

This sequence joins TRBV4-2 and TRBJ2-6; 14 nucleotides align to TRBD2. Germline CDR1 and CDR2: LGHNA and YNFKEQ. V shed 3 bases and J 4 bases; nucleotides not matched to a gene: 8. This CDR3 has 19 amino acids. The CDR3 sequence is CASSHGGLAGVSGANVLTF. The CDR3 DNA sequence: TGTGCCAGCAGCCATGGGGGACTAGCGGGAGTATCCGGGGCCAACGTCCTGACTTTC.

This rearrangement joins TRBV29-1 to TRBJ2-1; TRBD1 matches 9 bases. V trimming: 1 base; J trimming: 7 bases; junction bases outside the gene matches: 8. Germline CDR1 SQVTM, CDR2 ANQGSEA. This CDR3 has 15 amino acids. CDR3: CSVEVGDREMNEQFF. CDR3 coding DNA: TGCAGCGTTGAAGTCGGGGACAGGGAAATGAATGAGCAGTTCTTC.

The chain recombines TRBV28 with TRBJ2-3; 7 bases agree with TRBD2. The CDR3 contains 19 residues. Germline assignment: CDR1 MDHEN and CDR2 SYDVKM. The V gene end was trimmed by 3 bases and the J gene end by 5 bases; junction bases not matched to a gene: 20. CDR3 sequence: CASSFSIKYSAGAKDTQYF. The CDR3 coding sequence is TGTGCCAGCAGTTTCTCCATTAAGTATAGCGCGGGAGCTAAAGATACGCAGTATTTT.

This chain links TRBV7-8 with TRBJ1-1; D not resolved. The length of the CDR3 is 15 residues. Germline CDR1 SGHVS, CDR2 FQNEAQ. The V end lost 2 bases, the J end lost 1 base, and 11 bases lay between the germline ends. The CDR3 reads CASSLFAGKNTEAFF. For the CDR3, the DNA is TGTGCCAGCAGCTTATTCGCAGGAAAGAACACTGAAGCTTTCTTT. The variable domain in full, with the rest retrieved from reference TRBV7-8 and TRBJ1-1, is GAGVSQSPRYKVAKRGQDVALRCDPISGHVSLFWYQQALGQGPEFLTYFQNEAQLDKSGLPSDRFFAERPEGSVSTLKIQRTQQEDSAVYLCASSLFAGKNTEAFFGQGTRLTVV.

J is TRBJ1-1 and V is TRBV25-1, with D perhaps TRBD1 (6 bases). V gave up 1 base and J gave up 8 bases, with 14 bases separating them. There are 14 residues in the CDR3. Germline values: CDR1 MGHDK, CDR2 SYGVNS. This CDR3 is CASSEWGRETEAFF. The CDR3 nucleotides read TGTGCCAGCAGTGAATGGGGGCGGGAGACAGAAGCTTTCTTT.

This clone was seen a few times. The chain employs TRBV19 and TRBJ2-7, with 8 nucleotides matching TRBD1. Germline values: CDR1 LNHDA, CDR2 SQIVND (reference sequence). This CDR3 has 15 residues. J was trimmed by 3 bases and V by 3 bases; bases with no gene match: 7. This CDR3 reads CASSIPGTGDYEQYF. Written as DNA, the CDR3 is TGTGCCAGTAGTATCCCCGGGACAGGAGACTACGAGCAGTACTTC.

This clone showed up just once. The V gene is TRBV3-1 (or the pseudogene TRBV3-2), the J gene TRBJ2-3; D may be TRBD1 (6 bases). Germline CDR1 LGHDT, CDR2 YNNKEL (reference sequence). This CDR3 region has 17 residues. V was pared by 0 bases and J by 0 bases, with 13 bases between. This CDR3 is CASSQDLGAPSTDTQYF. The CDR3 coding sequence is TGTGCCAGCAGCCAAGATCTGGGGGCCCCGAGCACAGATACGCAGTATTTT.

This clone was observed a single time. V and J are TRBV5-4 and TRBJ1-1, with D tentatively TRBD1 (5 bases). The CDR3 has 14 residues. The V end was cut by 4 bases, the J end by 1 base, with 11 bases between. Germline lookup yields CDR1 SGHNT and CDR2 YYREEE (reference sequence). The CDR3 DNA reads TGTGCCAGCAGCCTAGACAGAGCGAACACTGAAGCTTTCTTT. Translated: CASSLDRANTEAFF.

The chain carries TRBV4-1 and TRBJ2-1; 8 nucleotides align to TRBD2. Germline V lookup: CDR1 MGHRA, CDR2 YSYEKL. This CDR3 is 15 amino acids long. V lost 1 base to trimming and J lost 7 bases; unmatched junction nucleotides: 6. The chain's CDR3 is CASSQVREGHNEQFF. Written as DNA, the CDR3 is TGCGCCAGCAGCCAAGTACGGGAGGGGCATAATGAGCAGTTCTTC.

The V gene is TRBV6-1, the J gene TRBJ2-7; 10 positions agree with TRBD1. CDR1 MNHNS and CDR2 SASEGT come from the germline V gene. J gave up 0 bases and V 2 bases, and 1 base lay outside the gene matches. This CDR3 contains 15 residues. The CDR3 protein is CASSEWDRGSYEQYF. CDR3 nucleotides: TGTGCCAGCAGTGAATGGGACAGGGGCTCCTACGAGCAGTACTTC.

The rearrangement links TRBV6-6 to TRBJ1-3; D is undetermined. Germline V lookup: CDR1 MNHNY, CDR2 SVGAGI (reference sequence). The germline V and J ends were trimmed by 8 bases and 4 bases, with 12 bases remaining between them. The CDR3 spans 13 residues. CDR3 loop: CASAPGLGNTIYF. The CDR3, as DNA: TGTGCCAGCGCCCCGGGATTGGGAAACACCATATATTTT.

The CDR3 spells CASSQAGEGGIGYTF. CDR3 DNA sequence: TGTGCCAGCAGCCAAGCAGGGGAGGGGGGTATTGGCTACACCTTC. J is TRBJ1-2 and V is TRBV3-1 (or the pseudogene TRBV3-2); maybe TRBD1 (6 bases). The CDR3 sequence is 15 residues long. V was trimmed by 1 base and J by 7 bases, leaving 16 bases between them. Germline-derived CDR1 and CDR2 are LGHDT and YNNKEL (reference sequence).